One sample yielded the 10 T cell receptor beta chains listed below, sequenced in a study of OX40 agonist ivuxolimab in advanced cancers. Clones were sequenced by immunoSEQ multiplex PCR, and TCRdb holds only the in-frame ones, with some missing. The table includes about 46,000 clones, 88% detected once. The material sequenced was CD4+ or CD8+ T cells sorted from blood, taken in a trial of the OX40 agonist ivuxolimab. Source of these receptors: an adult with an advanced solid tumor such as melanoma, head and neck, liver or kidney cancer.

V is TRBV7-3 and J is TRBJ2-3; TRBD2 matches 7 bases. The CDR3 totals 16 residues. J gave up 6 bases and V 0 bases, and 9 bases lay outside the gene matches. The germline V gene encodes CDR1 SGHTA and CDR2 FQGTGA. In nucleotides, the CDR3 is TGTGCCAGCAGCTTAACGGGAGGGCCACCCTCCGATACGCAGTATTTT. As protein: CASSLTGGPPSDTQYF.

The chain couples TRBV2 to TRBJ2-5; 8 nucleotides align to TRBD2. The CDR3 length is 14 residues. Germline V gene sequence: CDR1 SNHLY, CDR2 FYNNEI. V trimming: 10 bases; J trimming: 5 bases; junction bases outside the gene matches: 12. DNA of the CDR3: TGTGCCACCACAGGGACTAGTAGGGCGGAGACCCAGTACTTC. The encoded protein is CATTGTSRAETQYF.

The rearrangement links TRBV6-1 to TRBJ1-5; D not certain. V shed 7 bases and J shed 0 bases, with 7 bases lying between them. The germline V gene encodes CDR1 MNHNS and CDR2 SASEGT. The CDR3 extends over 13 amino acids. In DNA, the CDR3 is TGTGCCAGCAAAGTAGATAGCAATCAGCCCCAGCATTTT. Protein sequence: CASKVDSNQPQHF.

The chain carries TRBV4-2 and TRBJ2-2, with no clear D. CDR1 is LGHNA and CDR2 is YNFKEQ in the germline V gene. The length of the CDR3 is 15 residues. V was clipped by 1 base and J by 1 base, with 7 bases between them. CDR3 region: CASSQATGNTGELFF. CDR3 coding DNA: TGTGCCAGCAGCCAAGCGACTGGGAACACCGGGGAGCTGTTTTTT.

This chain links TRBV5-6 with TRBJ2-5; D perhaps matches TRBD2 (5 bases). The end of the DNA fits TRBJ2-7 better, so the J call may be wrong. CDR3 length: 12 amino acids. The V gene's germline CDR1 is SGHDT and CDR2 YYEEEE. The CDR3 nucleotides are TGTGCCAGCAGCTTGGGGGAGTACGAGCAGTACTTC. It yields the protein CASSLGEYEQYF.

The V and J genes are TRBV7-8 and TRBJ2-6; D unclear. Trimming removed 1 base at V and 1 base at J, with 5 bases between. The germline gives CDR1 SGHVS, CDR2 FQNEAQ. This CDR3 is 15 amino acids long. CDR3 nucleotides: TGTGCCAGCAGCTTAGATCTGTCTGGGGCCAACGTCCTGACTTTC. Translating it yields CASSLDLSGANVLTF.

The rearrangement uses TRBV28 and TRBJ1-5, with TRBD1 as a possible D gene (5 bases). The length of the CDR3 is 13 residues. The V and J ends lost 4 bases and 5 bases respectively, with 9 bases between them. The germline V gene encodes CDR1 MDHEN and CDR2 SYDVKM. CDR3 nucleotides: TGTGCCAGCAGTTGGGGGTTAGATCAGCCCCAGCATTTT. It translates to CASSWGLDQPQHF.

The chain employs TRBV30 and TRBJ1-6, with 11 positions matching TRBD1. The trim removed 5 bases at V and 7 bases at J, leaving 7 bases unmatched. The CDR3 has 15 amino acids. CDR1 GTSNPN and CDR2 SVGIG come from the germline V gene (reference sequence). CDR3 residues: CAWGQGASRNSPLHF. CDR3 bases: TGTGCCTGGGGACAGGGGGCGTCTAGAAATTCACCCCTCCACTTT.

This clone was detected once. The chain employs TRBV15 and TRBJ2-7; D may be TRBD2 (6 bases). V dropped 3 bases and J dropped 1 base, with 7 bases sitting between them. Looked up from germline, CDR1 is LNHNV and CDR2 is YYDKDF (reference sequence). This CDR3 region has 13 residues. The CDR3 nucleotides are TGTGCCACCAGCAGGGGACTTTCCTACGAGCAGTACTTC. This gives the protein CATSRGLSYEQYF.

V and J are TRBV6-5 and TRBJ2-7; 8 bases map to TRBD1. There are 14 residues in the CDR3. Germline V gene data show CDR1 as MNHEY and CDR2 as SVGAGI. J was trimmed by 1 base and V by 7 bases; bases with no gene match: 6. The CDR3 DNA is TGTGCCAGCACCCCACAGGGGGTTTCCTACGAGCAGTACTTC. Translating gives CASTPQGVSYEQYF.